A selection of T cell receptor beta chains follows, all from one sample in a study of metastatic and nonmetastatic thyroid tumors. TCRdb reprocessed the PCR reads using MiXCR. The sample records some 40,000 clones, around 17% being singletons. The sequenced sample was blood. These receptors originate from a female donor with papillary thyroid cancer or a benign thyroid nodule (not recorded which). Some clones in this sample may be carry-over from other donors' samples. Both conserved end residues are part of each CDR3. Each record gives: D gene, clone size, J gene, V gene, CDR3 DNA, CDR3 protein. The D gene is left open where the match is weak. Clone sizes are given selectively: once, few, many, or a class where the clone is expanded.

>TRBD1|once|TRBJ2-1|TRBV4-1
TGCGCCAGCAGCCAAGGGGACAGCTCCTACAATGAGCAGTTCTTC
CASSQGDSSYNEQFF
>.|.|TRBJ2-7|TRBV5-5
TGTGCCAGCAGCTTCACGGGAATTGGAGAGCAGTACTTC
CASSFTGIGEQYF
>.|.|TRBJ1-1|TRBV20-1
TGCAGTGCAGAGAGCAGGATGGACACTGAAGCTTTCTTT
CSAESRMDTEAFF
>TRBD2|many|TRBJ2-1|TRBV6-2/TRBV6-3
TGTGCCAGCAGTTACAGCGGCGGGAGGGGGTACAATGAGCAGTTCTTC
CASSYSGGRGYNEQFF
>TRBD2|many|TRBJ2-1|TRBV20-1
TGCAGTGCCCCCCCCGGGACTAGCGGGAGGGCCGGTGTGTTCTTC
CSAPPGTSGRAGVFF
>.|.|TRBJ1-3|TRBV2
TGTGCCAGTATGCTGGATGCTGGAAACACCATATATTTT
CASMLDAGNTIYF
>.|many|TRBJ2-1|TRBV7-9
TGTGCCAGCAGCTTAGCGGTATCGCCCAATGAGCAGTTCTTC
CASSLAVSPNEQFF
>.|many|TRBJ1-6|TRBV3-1
TGTGCCAGCAGCCCCAGAACAGGAACCCGGCTCCACTTT
CASSPRTGTRLHF
>.|many|TRBJ2-5|TRBV20-1
TGCAGTGCTCTCCTCGAACAGGGAGAGACCCAGTACTTC
CSALLEQGETQYF
>TRBD1|many|TRBJ1-1|TRBV28
TGTGCCAGCAGAGTCCGACAGGGTGGGGCTGAAGCTTTCTTT
CASRVRQGGAEAFF
>.|many|TRBJ1-5|TRBV19
TGTGCCAGTAGTATAGCAGGGGAGGGTCACAATCAGCCCCAGCATTTT
CASSIAGEGHNQPQHF
>.|many|TRBJ2-5|TRBV7-7
TGTGCTAGCAGCTTAAGCCCCCTGTGGGACCAGTACTTC
CASSLSPLWDQYF
>TRBD2|many|TRBJ2-1|TRBV20-1
TGCAGTGCGCTTAGCGGGAGGGGAGCCAATGAGCAGTTCTTC
CSALSGRGANEQFF
>.|few|TRBJ1-1|TRBV5-4
TGTGCCAGCAGCTTGAGGGGGGGGAACACTGAAGCTTTCTTT
CASSLRGGNTEAFF
>.|many|TRBJ2-7|TRBV3-1
TGTGCCAGCAGCCAACTAACGAACGAGCAGTACTTC
CASSQLTNEQYF
>TRBD1|few|TRBJ2-1|TRBV7-3
TGTGCCAGCAGCCCAAACCCAGGACAGGGGGGAGTCAATGAGCAGTTCTTC
CASSPNPGQGGVNEQFF
>TRBD2|many|TRBJ2-7|TRBV20-1
TGCAGTGCTGGGCTAGCGGGAGTGGGCGAGCAGTACTTC
CSAGLAGVGEQYF
>.|.|TRBJ1-1|TRBV5-6
TGTGCCAGCAGCCCCTGGGGTTACGCTGAAGCTTTCTTT
CASSPWGYAEAFF